The 29 T cell receptor beta chains below come from one sample, sequenced in a study of control samples from healthy donors and cancer patients. Profiling relied on immunoSEQ multiplex PCR, and the TCRdb table lists in-frame clones only, not all of them. The sample has 70,000 or so clones, 84% seen once; the top ten hold 2.9%. The specimen sequenced was PBMCs. The source is a woman aged 45-60 years with lung cancer.

The chain has TRBV9 and TRBJ2-1, with TRBD2 matching 7 bases. After removal of 4 bases from V and 5 bases from J, the junction contained 21 bases not matched to a gene. CDR1 and CDR2 from the germline V gene are SGDLS and YYNGEE. The CDR3 is made up of 19 amino acids. The CDR3 DNA reads as TGTGCCAGCAGCACACCATCGGCTAGCGGCAACCTCGGTAACAATGAGCAGTTCTTC. Its translation: CASSTPSASGNLGNNEQFF. The full variable domain, its missing parts supplied by reference TRBV9 and TRBJ2-1, is DSGVTQTPKHLITATGQRVTLRCSPRSGDLSVYWYQQSLDQGLQFLIQYYNGEERAKGNILERFSAQQFPDLHSELNLSSLELGDSALYFCASSTPSASGNLGNNEQFFGPGTRLTVL.

The chain is built from TRBV20-1 and TRBJ1-1; D remains ambiguous. This CDR3 contains 11 residues. Germline assignment: CDR1 DFQATT and CDR2 SNEGSKA (reference sequence). Trimming left V 3 bases short and J 9 bases short, with 11 bases between. The CDR3 DNA is TGCAGTGCTAGCTTTAGCATAAAAGCTTTCTTT. Encoded protein: CSASFSIKAFF.

V usage is TRBV7-9 and J usage is TRBJ1-2, with D uncertain. The CDR3 length is 12 residues. V dropped 10 bases and J dropped 8 bases, with 17 bases sitting between them. The germline V gene encodes CDR1 SEHNR and CDR2 FQNEAQ (reference sequence). CDR3 in amino acids: CAILIDHGGYTF. The CDR3 DNA follows: TGTGCCATTCTTATCGACCACGGCGGCTACACCTTC.

This clone was found once. The rearrangement links TRBV9 to TRBJ1-1, with D uncertain. CDR3 length: 16 amino acids. CDR1 is SGDLS, CDR2 YYNGEE, per germline. Trimming took 0 bases from V and 5 from J, leaving 17 bases between them. The CDR3 protein is CASSVVSMYGRTEAFF. CDR3 bases: TGTGCCAGCAGCGTAGTTAGCATGTACGGGAGAACTGAAGCTTTCTTT. The variable domain in full, with the rest retrieved from reference TRBV9 and TRBJ1-1, is DSGVTQTPKHLITATGQRVTLRCSPRSGDLSVYWYQQSLDQGLQFLIQYYNGEERAKGNILERFSAQQFPDLHSELNLSSLELGDSALYFCASSVVSMYGRTEAFFGQGTRLTVV.

This sequence joins TRBV6-2 or TRBV6-3 and TRBJ2-5; D uncertain. Germline V lookup: CDR1 MNHEY, CDR2 SVGEGT. The V and J ends lost 0 bases and 5 bases respectively, with 28 bases between them. The length of the CDR3 is 20 residues. Here the CDR3 reads CASSYSIYSNLDSASETQYF. CDR3 DNA sequence: TGTGCCAGCAGTTACTCGATCTATAGTAACTTAGACTCTGCGTCGGAGACCCAGTACTTC.

The rearrangement uses TRBV7-2 and TRBJ2-2; no clear D gene. This CDR3 region has 14 residues. In germline, CDR1 is SGHTA, CDR2 FQGNSA. V lost 3 bases and J 3 bases, leaving 8 bases between the germline ends. This chain's CDR3 is CASSFGRDTGELFF. CDR3 nucleotide sequence: TGTGCCAGCAGCTTCGGTAGGGACACCGGGGAGCTGTTTTTT.

This clone was observed a single time. The chain uses TRBV6-2 or TRBV6-3 and TRBJ2-1; D ambiguous. Germline loops: CDR1 MNHEY, CDR2 SVGEGT. The CDR3 extends over 12 amino acids. V dropped 6 bases and J dropped 8 bases, with 11 bases sitting between them. DNA for the CDR3: TGTGCCAGCAGCCGCGAGGCCTATGAGCAGTTCTTC. Translated, it gives CASSREAYEQFF.

Comments on this clone: This may stem from a read error, because a much larger clone lies one nucleotide away. J is TRBJ2-7 and V is TRBV27; 16 bases match TRBD2. CDR3 size: 18 residues. Losses at the gene ends were 5 bases for V and 5 bases for J; bases not matched to a gene: 12. Germline assignment: CDR1 MNHEY and CDR2 SMNVEV (reference sequence). In nucleotides, the CDR3 is TGTGCCAGCAGTCCCCTAGGGACTAGCGGGGGGGTCGTCAACGAGCAGTACTTC. Its translation is CASSPLGTSGGVVNEQYF.

The chain carries TRBV6-5 and TRBJ1-1; D is unclear. This CDR3 contains 11 residues. Germline-derived CDR1 and CDR2 are MNHEY and SVGAGI. V was trimmed by 7 bases and J by 1 base, leaving 4 bases between them. This CDR3 is CASISNTEAFF. The CDR3 DNA reads TGTGCCAGCATCTCGAACACTGAAGCTTTCTTT.

The J gene is TRBJ1-1, the V gene TRBV18, with TRBD1 matching 7 bases. Germline CDR1 and CDR2: KGHSH and LQKENI. V was clipped by 5 bases and J by 0 bases; unmatched bases: 6. This CDR3 comprises 15 residues. The CDR3 spells CASSDREIMNTEAFF. CDR3 in DNA: TGTGCCAGCTCAGACAGGGAGATCATGAACACTGAAGCTTTCTTT.

The CDR3 region is CASSLWSVHEQYF. CDR3 DNA sequence: TGTGCCAGCAGCTTGTGGTCGGTCCACGAGCAGTACTTC. The chain is built from TRBV5-6 and TRBJ2-7; unclear D gene. CDR1 is SGHDT and CDR2 is YYEEEE in the germline V gene. V was cut by 1 base and J by 5 bases, with 10 bases left in between. This CDR3 has 13 amino acids.

V and J are TRBV12-3 or TRBV12-4 and TRBJ2-7; tentative D call: TRBD1 (6 bases). Trimming took 2 bases from V and 6 from J, leaving 11 bases between them. This CDR3 contains 13 residues. CDR3: CASSLTGLGEQYF. As DNA, the CDR3 is TGTGCCAGCAGTTTAACAGGGTTGGGCGAGCAGTACTTC.

The chain recombines TRBV7-9 with TRBJ1-1; 9 bases fit TRBD1. CDR1 is SEHNR and CDR2 is FQNEAQ in the germline V gene (reference sequence). The CDR3 covers 15 residues. V was clipped by 5 bases and J by 2 bases; unmatched bases: 6. The CDR3 DNA is TGTGCCAGCAGCCCGCGGGACAGGGTCAACACTGAAGCTTTCTTT. Protein product: CASSPRDRVNTEAFF.

The V gene is TRBV2, the J gene TRBJ1-4; no firm D call. The V gene's germline CDR1 is SNHLY and CDR2 FYNNEI. The length of the CDR3 is 14 residues. Between the trimmed V and J ends, which lost 6 bases and 8 bases, there was a span of 16 bases. As DNA, the CDR3 is TGTGCCAGCAGCGACTCCTCGCCTCGGGAAAAACTGTTTTTT. Amino acid sequence: CASSDSSPREKLFF.

The chain links TRBV28 to TRBJ1-2; D is perhaps TRBD1 (6 bases). There are 15 residues in the CDR3. Trimming removed 5 bases from V and 4 bases from J, with 17 bases in between. Germline assignment: CDR1 MDHEN and CDR2 SYDVKM. The CDR3 bases are TGTGCCAGCAGTCTACACATCACACAGGGCTATGGCTACACCTTC. Translating it yields CASSLHITQGYGYTF.

The chain uses TRBV28 and TRBJ2-3; D remains unclear. The germline gives CDR1 MDHEN, CDR2 SYDVKM. V shed 3 bases and J shed 2 bases, with 9 bases lying between them. CDR3 size: 14 residues. The DNA for the CDR3 is TGTGCCAGCAGTTTGAACGGTTTCACAGATACGCAGTATTTT. Its protein is CASSLNGFTDTQYF.

The chain has TRBV5-1 and TRBJ2-2, with 9 bases fitting TRBD1. Germline trimming cut 0 bases from V and 4 bases from J; bases unmatched to any gene: 10. Germline V gene lookup returns CDR1 SGHRS and CDR2 YFSETQ. The CDR3 is made up of 18 amino acids. The CDR3 nucleotides read TGCGCCAGCAGCTTGGAGGGACAGGGAATTAGGGGCACCGGGGAGCTGTTTTTT. Protein: CASSLEGQGIRGTGELFF.

The CDR3 sequence: CASSYVEGADTQYF. CDR3 coding DNA: TGTGCCAGCAGTTACGTAGAGGGGGCAGATACGCAGTATTTT. The V gene is TRBV6-2 or TRBV6-3, the J gene TRBJ2-3; a weak D match, TRBD1 (6 bases). CDR3 size: 14 residues. Germline CDR1 reads MNHEY; CDR2 reads SVGEGT. Trimming cost V 2 bases and J 4 bases, with 10 bases left between them.

The rearrangement links TRBV28 to TRBJ1-2; D gene unclear. CDR3 size: 13 residues. With 3 bases removed from V and 5 bases from J, the gap between germline ends came to 10 bases. CDR1 and CDR2 (germline): MDHEN, SYDVKM. CDR3 coding DNA: TGTGCCAGCAGTTTGCGGTTTCTTTATGGCTACACCTTC. It encodes CASSLRFLYGYTF.

The V and J genes are TRBV9 and TRBJ2-1; D not certain. CDR1 SGDLS and CDR2 YYNGEE come from the germline V gene. With 0 bases removed from V and 5 bases from J, the gap between germline ends came to 9 bases. The CDR3 sequence is 14 residues long. The CDR3 region is CASSVATTHNEQFF. The CDR3 DNA reads TGTGCCAGCAGCGTAGCTACGACCCACAATGAGCAGTTCTTC. Drawing the rest from reference TRBV9 and TRBJ2-1, the complete variable domain is DSGVTQTPKHLITATGQRVTLRCSPRSGDLSVYWYQQSLDQGLQFLIQYYNGEERAKGNILERFSAQQFPDLHSELNLSSLELGDSALYFCASSVATTHNEQFFGPGTRLTVL.

The CDR3 DNA is TGTGCCACGATCGACAGGACCACTGAAGCTTTCTTT. Translated: CATIDRTTEAFF. The chain links TRBV28 to TRBJ1-1; possible D gene TRBD1, 6 bases. Trimming cost V 10 bases and J 4 bases, with 13 bases left between them. This CDR3 region has 12 residues. Germline-derived CDR1 and CDR2 are MDHEN and SYDVKM.

The gene calls are TRBV11-2 and TRBJ2-7; 7 bases map to TRBD2. The CDR3 spans 14 residues. Germline CDR1 SGHAT, CDR2 FQNNGV. The ends lost 5 bases at V and 7 bases at J; junction bases unmatched: 11. The CDR3 reads CASSMREGGREQYF. In DNA form, the CDR3 reads TGTGCCAGCAGCATGCGAGAGGGAGGGAGGGAGCAGTACTTC.

The chain employs TRBV14 and TRBJ1-2; TRBD1 matches at 10 bases. Germline values: CDR1 SGHDN, CDR2 FVKESK. The V and J ends lost 4 bases and 7 bases, in that order; junction bases with no gene match: 3. The CDR3 consists of 13 residues. The CDR3 DNA is TGTGCCAGCAGCCTCGGGACAGGGGTTGGCTACACCTTC. Its protein product is CASSLGTGVGYTF.

V usage is TRBV27 and J usage is TRBJ1-2, with 7 bases matching TRBD1. Trimming removed 2 bases from V and 8 bases from J; junction bases left unmatched: 8. The CDR3 runs 14 residues. Germline V gene sequence: CDR1 MNHEY, CDR2 SMNVEV (reference sequence). This CDR3 reads CASSLTTGAGGYTF. In DNA form, the CDR3 reads TGTGCCAGCAGTTTAACCACAGGGGCCGGAGGCTACACCTTC.

This CDR3 reads CASTLESEQFF. DNA of the CDR3: TGTGCCAGCACCCTTGAGAGTGAGCAGTTCTTC. The rearrangement joins TRBV12-3 or TRBV12-4 to TRBJ2-1; D not resolved. Trimming left V 7 bases short and J 9 bases short, with 10 bases between. There are 11 residues in the CDR3.

This clone was seen a few times. The CDR3 region is CASRAGFWDEQYF. CDR3 nucleotides: TGTGCCAGCAGGGCCGGGTTTTGGGACGAGCAGTACTTC. The chain recombines TRBV27 with TRBJ2-7; D is ambiguous. The germline V and J ends were trimmed by 6 bases and 5 bases, with 14 bases remaining between them. The CDR3 has 13 amino acids. Germline CDR1 reads MNHEY; CDR2 reads SMNVEV (reference sequence).

The rearrangement joins TRBV6-5 to TRBJ1-6, with D possibly being TRBD1 (6 bases). There are 12 residues in the CDR3. V lost 5 bases and J lost 9, with 8 bases in between. CDR1 and CDR2 (germline): MNHEY, SVGAGI. The CDR3 DNA follows: TGTGCCAGCAGTACAGGGAGTTCACCCCTCCACTTT. Its protein is CASSTGSSPLHF.

The chain links TRBV28 to TRBJ1-1, with 8 bases fitting TRBD1. Germline lookup yields CDR1 MDHEN and CDR2 SYDVKM. CDR3 size: 13 residues. The ends lost 6 bases at V and 6 bases at J; junction bases unmatched: 6. The CDR3 is CASSETGVPEAFF. CDR3 nucleotides: TGTGCCAGCAGCGAGACAGGGGTACCTGAAGCTTTCTTT. Full variable domain (missing parts from reference TRBV28 and TRBJ1-1): DVKVTQSSRYLVKRTGEKVFLECVQDMDHENMFWYRQDPGLGLRLIYFSYDVKMKEKGDIPEGYSVSREKKERFSLILESASTNQTSMYLCASSETGVPEAFFGQGTRLTVV.

The V and J genes are TRBV28 and TRBJ2-7; 9 bases map to TRBD1. With V trimmed by 5 bases and J by 5 bases, 7 bases remained unmatched. The CDR3 runs to 14 residues. CDR1 and CDR2 from the germline V gene are MDHEN and SYDVKM. Here the CDR3 reads CASSPGTGFHEQYF. CDR3 bases: TGTGCCAGCAGTCCCGGGACAGGGTTTCACGAGCAGTACTTC.